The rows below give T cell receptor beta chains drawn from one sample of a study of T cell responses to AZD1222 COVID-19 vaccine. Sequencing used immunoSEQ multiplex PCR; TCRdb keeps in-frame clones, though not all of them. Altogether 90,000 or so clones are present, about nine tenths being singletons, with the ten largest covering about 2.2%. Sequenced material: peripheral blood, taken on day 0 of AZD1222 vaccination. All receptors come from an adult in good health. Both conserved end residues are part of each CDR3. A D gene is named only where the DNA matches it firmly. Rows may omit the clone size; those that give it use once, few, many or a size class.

CDR3: CASSKTLTLTGSSSYEQYF
DNA: TGTGCCAGCAGTAAAACCCTAACTCTGACAGGATCCAGCTCCTACGAGCAGTACTTC
J: TRBJ2-7
D: .
V: TRBV27
size: .

CDR3: CAWSHGSRGINQPQHF
DNA: TGTGCCTGGAGTCATGGGTCCCGCGGGATCAATCAGCCCCAGCATTTT
J: TRBJ1-5
D: .
V: TRBV30
size: .

CDR3: CASSKWTGSPNTEAFF
DNA: TGTGCCAGCAGCAAATGGACAGGGTCTCCTAACACTGAAGCTTTCTTT
J: TRBJ1-1
D: TRBD1
V: TRBV9
size: .

CDR3: CAWSLSGGEQFF
DNA: TGTGCCTGGAGTTTATCAGGTGGTGAGCAGTTCTTC
J: TRBJ2-1
D: .
V: TRBV30
size: .

CDR3: CASSLVPGDYGYTF
DNA: TGTGCCAGCAGCTTAGTGCCAGGGGACTATGGCTACACCTTC
J: TRBJ1-2
D: .
V: TRBV7-9
size: .

CDR3: CASSSGQGGNSPLHF
DNA: TGTGCCAGCAGTTCCGGACAGGGGGGTAATTCACCCCTCCACTTT
J: TRBJ1-6
D: TRBD1
V: TRBV2
size: .

CDR3: CASSPPSLVSGNTIYF
DNA: TGTGCCAGCTCACCACCGAGCCTAGTCTCTGGAAACACCATATATTTT
J: TRBJ1-3
D: .
V: TRBV18
size: once

CDR3: CASLYNEKLFF
DNA: TGTGCCAGTTTATATAATGAAAAACTGTTTTTT
J: TRBJ1-4
D: .
V: TRBV6-5
size: .

CDR3: CASSPRTGEAEQYF
DNA: TGTGCCAGCTCACCCCGGACAGGGGAGGCCGAGCAGTACTTC
J: TRBJ2-7
D: TRBD1
V: TRBV18
size: .

CDR3: CASSPGGQGNSPLHF
DNA: TGTGCCAGCTCACCAGGGGGACAGGGTAATTCACCCCTCCACTTT
J: TRBJ1-6
D: TRBD1
V: TRBV18
size: few

CDR3: CASSQQGNEQYF
DNA: TGTGCCAGCAGCCAACAGGGAAACGAGCAGTACTTC
J: TRBJ2-7
D: .
V: TRBV6-2/TRBV6-3
size: .

CDR3: CASSGLSGRDEQYF
DNA: TGTGCCAGCAGTGGGTTGAGCGGGAGGGACGAGCAGTACTTC
J: TRBJ2-7
D: TRBD2
V: TRBV2
size: .

CDR3: CASTSPVSYEQYF
DNA: TGTGCCAGCACCTCCCCAGTTTCCTACGAGCAGTACTTC
J: TRBJ2-7
D: .
V: TRBV6-5
size: once

CDR3: CSGRGQDSGNTIYF
DNA: TGCAGCGGAAGGGGACAAGACTCTGGAAACACCATATATTTT
J: TRBJ1-3
D: .
V: TRBV29-1
size: .

CDR3: CASSYDSRARKLFF
DNA: TGTGCCAGCAGTTATGATTCCAGGGCAAGAAAACTGTTTTTT
J: TRBJ1-4
D: .
V: TRBV6-5
size: once

CDR3: CASSPKPGTGGLLGETQYF
DNA: TGTGCCAGCTCACCCAAGCCCGGGACAGGGGGCCTCTTGGGGGAGACCCAGTACTTC
J: TRBJ2-5
D: TRBD1
V: TRBV18
size: few

CDR3: CASSAHSGANYGYTF
DNA: TGTGCCAGCAGCGCCCACTCGGGAGCTAACTATGGCTACACCTTC
J: TRBJ1-2
D: .
V: TRBV6-4
size: .

CDR3: CASSLELAGDNEQFF
DNA: TGTGCCAGCAGCTTAGAACTAGCTGGGGACAATGAGCAGTTCTTC
J: TRBJ2-1
D: .
V: TRBV7-9
size: once

CDR3: CASSRRGGESIYF
DNA: TGTGCCAGTTCCAGACGAGGGGGGGAATCCATATATTTT
J: TRBJ1-3
D: .
V: TRBV7-2
size: .

CDR3: CASSPRPDSYEQYF
DNA: TGTGCCAGCAGTCCCCGCCCCGACTCCTACGAGCAGTACTTC
J: TRBJ2-7
D: .
V: TRBV27
size: .

CDR3: CASSGPGGTTNTEAFF
DNA: TGTGCCAGCAGTGGACCGGGGGGGACGACGAACACTGAAGCTTTCTTT
J: TRBJ1-1
D: .
V: TRBV6-1
size: .

CDR3: CASSWGGTQYF
DNA: TGTGCCAGCAGTTGGGGGGGTACGCAGTATTTT
J: TRBJ2-3
D: TRBD2
V: TRBV12-3/TRBV12-4
size: .

CDR3: CASGLTELYEQYF
DNA: TGTGCTAGTGGCCTGACCGAATTGTACGAGCAGTACTTC
J: TRBJ2-7
D: .
V: TRBV12-5
size: .

CDR3: CASMPRQYSNQPQHF
DNA: TGTGCCAGTATGCCGAGACAATATAGCAATCAGCCCCAGCATTTT
J: TRBJ1-5
D: .
V: TRBV19
size: .

CDR3: CASSPRQGSSYEQYF
DNA: TGTGCCAGCAGTCCACGACAGGGGAGCTCCTACGAGCAGTACTTC
J: TRBJ2-7
D: TRBD1
V: TRBV27
size: .

CDR3: CSASGQTNYGYTF
DNA: TGCAGTGCTAGTGGTCAGACTAACTATGGCTACACCTTC
J: TRBJ1-2
D: .
V: TRBV20-1
size: .

CDR3: CASSATGTGGYTF
DNA: TGTGCCAGCAGCGCGACAGGGACCGGGGGCTACACCTTC
J: TRBJ1-2
D: TRBD1
V: TRBV7-2
size: once

CDR3: CAISESTLAGGELFF
DNA: TGTGCCATCAGTGAGTCGACACTAGCGGGTGGGGAGCTGTTTTTT
J: TRBJ2-2
D: TRBD2
V: TRBV10-3
size: .

CDR3: CASSLGWTGFYEQYF
DNA: TGCGCCAGCAGCTTGGGGTGGACAGGGTTTTACGAGCAGTACTTC
J: TRBJ2-7
D: TRBD1
V: TRBV5-1
size: .

CDR3: CASSFRDRVGTEAFF
DNA: TGTGCCAGCAGTTTTCGGGACAGGGTAGGCACTGAAGCTTTCTTT
J: TRBJ1-1
D: TRBD1
V: TRBV27
size: .

CDR3: CASSPTKGSYGYTF
DNA: TGTGCCAGCAGCCCGACGAAGGGATCCTATGGCTACACCTTC
J: TRBJ1-2
D: .
V: TRBV3-1/TRBV3-2
size: few

CDR3: CASSPAPALNTEAFF
DNA: TGTGCCAGCTCACCAGCTCCGGCCTTGAACACTGAAGCTTTCTTT
J: TRBJ1-1
D: .
V: TRBV18
size: .

CDR3: CASSEGFEGTTEAFF
DNA: TGTGCCAGCAGTGAAGGGTTTGAGGGGACCACTGAAGCTTTCTTT
J: TRBJ1-1
D: .
V: TRBV6-1
size: .

CDR3: CASSQDRETAQYF
DNA: TGTGCCAGCAGCCAAGATAGGGAAACTGCGCAGTACTTC
J: TRBJ2-5
D: .
V: TRBV3-1/TRBV3-2
size: .

CDR3: CASSTRTDYEQFF
DNA: TGTGCCAGTAGCACCCGGACAGATTATGAGCAGTTCTTC
J: TRBJ2-1
D: .
V: TRBV19
size: .

CDR3: CASSEGRFTNTEAFF
DNA: TGTGCCAGCAGTGAGGGGCGGTTCACGAACACTGAAGCTTTCTTT
J: TRBJ1-1
D: .
V: TRBV25-1
size: .

CDR3: CASSLWAGDNEKLFF
DNA: TGTGCCAGCAGTTTATGGGCAGGGGATAATGAAAAACTGTTTTTT
J: TRBJ1-4
D: .
V: TRBV28
size: .

CDR3: CASNGEVNSPLHF
DNA: TGTGCCAGCAATGGCGAAGTGAATTCACCCCTCCACTTT
J: TRBJ1-6
D: .
V: TRBV2
size: .

CDR3: CASSRGQGGVSNQPQHF
DNA: TGTGCCAGCAGCCGTGGACAGGGGGGGGTGAGTAATCAGCCCCAGCATTTT
J: TRBJ1-5
D: TRBD1
V: TRBV27
size: .

CDR3: CASSRTSGGGTDTQYF
DNA: TGTGCCAGCAGCCGGACTAGCGGGGGGGGCACAGATACGCAGTATTTT
J: TRBJ2-3
D: TRBD2
V: TRBV6-4
size: few

CDR3: CASSLRPGTNEQFF
DNA: TGTGCCAGCAGTCTAAGGCCAGGAACTAATGAGCAGTTCTTC
J: TRBJ2-1
D: .
V: TRBV27
size: .

CDR3: CASSPRTGGLSGNTIYF
DNA: TGTGCCAGCAGCCCCAGGACAGGGGGACTCTCTGGAAACACCATATATTTT
J: TRBJ1-3
D: TRBD1
V: TRBV5-5
size: .

CDR3: CASTGTSGYEQYF
DNA: TGTGCCAGCACCGGGACTAGCGGCTACGAGCAGTACTTC
J: TRBJ2-7
D: TRBD2
V: TRBV7-3
size: once

CDR3: CASSTGRPSGEPQHF
DNA: TGTGCCAGCAGCACCGGGAGGCCCTCCGGAGAGCCCCAGCATTTT
J: TRBJ1-5
D: .
V: TRBV7-9
size: .

CDR3: CATTGAYNSPLHF
DNA: TGTGCCACCACAGGGGCTTATAATTCACCCCTCCACTTT
J: TRBJ1-6
D: TRBD1
V: TRBV19
size: .